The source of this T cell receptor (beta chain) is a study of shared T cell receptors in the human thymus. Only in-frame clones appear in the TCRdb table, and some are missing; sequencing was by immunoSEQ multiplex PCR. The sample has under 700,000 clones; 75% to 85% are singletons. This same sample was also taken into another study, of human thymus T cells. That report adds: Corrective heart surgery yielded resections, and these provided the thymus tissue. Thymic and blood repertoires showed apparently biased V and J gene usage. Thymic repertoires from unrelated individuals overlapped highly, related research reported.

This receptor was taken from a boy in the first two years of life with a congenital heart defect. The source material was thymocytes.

CDR3 sequence (DNA): TGTGCCTACAGGGGACGGGGTCAGCCCCAGCATTTT. As protein: CAYRGRGQPQHF. V gene TRBV30 combines with J gene TRBJ1-5; 7 bases agree with TRBD1. CDR1 and CDR2 from the germline V gene are GTSNPN and SVGIG (reference sequence). The CDR3 covers 12 residues. The junction had 6 bases not matched to a gene; V was cut back by 7 bases and J by 6 bases.